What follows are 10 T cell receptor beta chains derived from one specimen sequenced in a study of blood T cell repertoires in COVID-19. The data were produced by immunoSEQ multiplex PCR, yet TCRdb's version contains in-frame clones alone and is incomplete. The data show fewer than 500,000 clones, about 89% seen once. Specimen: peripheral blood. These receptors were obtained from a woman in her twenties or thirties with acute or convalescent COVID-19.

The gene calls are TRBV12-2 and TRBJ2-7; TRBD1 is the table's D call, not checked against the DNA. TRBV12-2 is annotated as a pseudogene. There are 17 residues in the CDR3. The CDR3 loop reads CASRFFGRGQGVHEQYF. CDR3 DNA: TGTGCAAGTCGCTTTTTCGGGAGGGGACAGGGGGTTCACGAGCAGTACTTC.

CDR3 DNA sequence: TGTGCCAGCAGCGTTACAGGGGGCACTGAAGCTTTCTTT. Its protein product is CASSVTGGTEAFF. This chain links TRBV7-7 with TRBJ1-1, with TRBD1 identical over 8 bases. The CDR3 runs to 13 residues. V shed 5 bases and J 4 bases; nucleotides not matched to a gene: 3. CDR1 is SSHAT and CDR2 is FNYEAQ in the germline V gene (reference sequence). Full variable domain (remainder filled in from reference TRBV7-7 and TRBJ1-1): GAGVSQSPRYKVTKRGQDVTLRCDPISSHATLYWYQQALGQGPEFLTYFNYEAQPDKSGLPSDRFSAERPEGSISTLTIQRTEQRDSAMYRCASSVTGGTEAFFGQGTRLTVV.

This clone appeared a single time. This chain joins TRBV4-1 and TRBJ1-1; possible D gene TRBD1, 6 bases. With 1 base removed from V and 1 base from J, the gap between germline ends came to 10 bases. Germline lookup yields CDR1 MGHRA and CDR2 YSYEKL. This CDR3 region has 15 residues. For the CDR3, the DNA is TGCGCCAGCAGCCAAGGCATGACAGGGAACACTGAAGCTTTCTTT. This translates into CASSQGMTGNTEAFF.

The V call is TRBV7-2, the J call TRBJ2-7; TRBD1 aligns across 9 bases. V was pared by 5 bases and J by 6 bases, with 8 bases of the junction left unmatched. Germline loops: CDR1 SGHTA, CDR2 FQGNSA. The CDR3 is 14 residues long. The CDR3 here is CASSLGTGSIEQYF. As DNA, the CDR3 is TGTGCCAGCAGCCTCGGGACAGGGTCGATCGAGCAGTACTTC.

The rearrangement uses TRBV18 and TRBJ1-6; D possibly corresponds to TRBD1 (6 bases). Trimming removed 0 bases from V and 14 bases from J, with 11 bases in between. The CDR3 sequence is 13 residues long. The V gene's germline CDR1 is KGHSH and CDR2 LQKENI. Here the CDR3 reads CASSPPDSSSLHF. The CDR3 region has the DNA TGTGCCAGCTCACCACCGGACAGCTCGTCCCTCCACTTT. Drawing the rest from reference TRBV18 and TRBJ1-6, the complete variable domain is NAGVMQNPRHLVRRRGQEARLRCSPMKGHSHVYWYRQLPEEGLKFMVYLQKENIIDESGMPKERFSAEFPKEGPSILRIQQVVRGDSAAYFCASSPPDSSSLHFGNGTRLTVT.

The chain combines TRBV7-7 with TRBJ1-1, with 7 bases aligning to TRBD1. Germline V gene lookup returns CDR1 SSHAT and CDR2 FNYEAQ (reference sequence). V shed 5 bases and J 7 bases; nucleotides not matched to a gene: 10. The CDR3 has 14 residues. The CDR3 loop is CASSPWTGFDEAFF. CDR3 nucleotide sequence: TGTGCCAGCAGCCCCTGGACAGGTTTTGATGAAGCTTTCTTT.

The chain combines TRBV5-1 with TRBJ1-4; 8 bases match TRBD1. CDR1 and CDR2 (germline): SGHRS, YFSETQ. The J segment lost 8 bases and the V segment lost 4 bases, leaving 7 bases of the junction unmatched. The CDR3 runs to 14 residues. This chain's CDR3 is CASSPDRGGEKLFF. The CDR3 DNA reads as TGCGCCAGCAGCCCTGACAGGGGAGGGGAAAAACTGTTTTTT. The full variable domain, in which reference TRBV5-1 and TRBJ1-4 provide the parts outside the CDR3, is KAGVTQTPRYLIKTRGQQVTLSCSPISGHRSVSWYQQTPGQGLQFLFEYFSETQRNKGNFPGRFSGRQFSNSRSEMNVSTLELGDSALYLCASSPDRGGEKLFFGSGTQLSVL.

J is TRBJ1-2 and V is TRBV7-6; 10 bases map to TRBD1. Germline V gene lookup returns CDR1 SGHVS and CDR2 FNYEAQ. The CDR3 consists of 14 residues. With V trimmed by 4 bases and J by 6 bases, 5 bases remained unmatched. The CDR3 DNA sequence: TGTGCCAGCAGCTCCCGGGACAGGGGCAATGGCTACACCTTC. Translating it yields CASSSRDRGNGYTF. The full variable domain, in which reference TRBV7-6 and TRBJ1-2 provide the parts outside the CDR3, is GAGVSQSPRYKVTKRGQDVALRCDPISGHVSLYWYRQALGQGPEFLTYFNYEAQQDKSGLPNDRFSAERPEGSISTLTIQRTEQRDSAMYRCASSSRDRGNGYTFGSGTRLTVV.

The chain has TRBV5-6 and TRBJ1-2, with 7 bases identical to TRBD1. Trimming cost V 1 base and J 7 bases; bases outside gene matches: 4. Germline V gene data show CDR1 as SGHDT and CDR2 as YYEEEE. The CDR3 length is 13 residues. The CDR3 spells CASSLRGPGGYTF. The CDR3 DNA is TGTGCCAGCAGCTTGAGGGGGCCGGGTGGCTACACCTTC.

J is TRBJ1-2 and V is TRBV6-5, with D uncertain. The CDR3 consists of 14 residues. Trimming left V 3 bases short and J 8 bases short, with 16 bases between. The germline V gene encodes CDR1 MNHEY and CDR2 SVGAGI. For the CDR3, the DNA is TGTGCCAGCAGTTATTCGGAGGGATCGGGCGGCTACACCTTC. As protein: CASSYSEGSGGYTF.